This TCR beta chain was found in a study of cytomegalovirus exposure and HLA in healthy donors (dated 2017 in TCRdb). In terms of the full investigation: The approximately 710 repertoires of the first cohort and the approximately 110 validation repertoires were produced on the same platform, according to a later analysis. The study was designed to test whether signatures of past pathogen exposure could be identified by cataloging public T cell receptors. A separate validation cohort of 90 to 150 different subjects was used in addition to the 666-subject first cohort. The study combined high-throughput TCR immunosequencing, statistical association of individual TCRs with disease status, and machine learning to predict cytomegalovirus infection status. Points the paper makes about the study in general: Subsequent analysis determined that TCRs grouped into clusters in the first cohort also showed a tendency toward co-occurrence across the 90 to 150 validation repertoires, and 85% to 95% of cluster scores exceeded 0. A few of the identified cytomegalovirus-associated TCR beta chains were confirmed in vitro to be specific for cytomegalovirus antigens. The classifier was reported to diagnose cytomegalovirus status with high specificity and sensitivity in both the original cohort and the validation cohort. A later analysis had no HLA typing for the validation cohort, so co-occurrence there was scored across all 110 or so repertoires. The study gave a list of under 200 TCR beta chains associated with cytomegalovirus. It was suggested by the authors that the approach could potentially be generalized to other disease states and immunological phenotypes. Most TCR sequences were seen in very few donors, while some public TCRs were found in many individuals.

Separate from the approximately 730-subject first cohort, the validation cohort of 95 to 150 subjects was the group to which the donors belonged. Libraries came from the immunoSEQ multiplex PCR assay. As for the original processing: A statistical classification framework was built for diagnosing cytomegalovirus status from the catalog of TCR beta chain sequences. As stored in TCRdb, this immuneACCESS dataset retains in-frame rearrangements with V and J assigned. A fraction of the clones does not appear; measured against another copy, unresolved V genes explain less than half of the discrepancy, and the remainder lacks a known reason. V and J calls and clone size are those listed in that table; D and trimming were worked out from the DNA. In all, the sample holds under 250,000 clones, and 87% of those were seen once. In total, the top ten clones hold more than 1.5% of the sample. Concerning this clone: Its antigen remains undetermined. Per-nucleotide qualities are absent, and no much larger clonotype sits a single base away.

Sequences were obtained from PBMCs. This sequence was found in a woman aged 18-35 years in good health and CMV-seropositive.

The bases are TGTGCCAGCAGCCCGGGACTAGCGGGAGGGACCTACAATGAGCAGTTCTTC. Its amino acids are CASSPGLAGGTYNEQFF. The chain is made from TRBV14 and TRBJ2-1, and TRBD2 matches 16 of the central bases. Germline trimming amounts to 4 bases on V and 2 bases on J, with 2 as the count of junction bases outside the gene matches. Looking up the germline V gene yields CDR1 SGHDN and CDR2 FVKESK. Inclusive of the bounding cysteine and phenylalanine, the CDR3 is 17 residues long. The entry retains the CDR3 DNA only, 51 bases that are in frame from base 1.